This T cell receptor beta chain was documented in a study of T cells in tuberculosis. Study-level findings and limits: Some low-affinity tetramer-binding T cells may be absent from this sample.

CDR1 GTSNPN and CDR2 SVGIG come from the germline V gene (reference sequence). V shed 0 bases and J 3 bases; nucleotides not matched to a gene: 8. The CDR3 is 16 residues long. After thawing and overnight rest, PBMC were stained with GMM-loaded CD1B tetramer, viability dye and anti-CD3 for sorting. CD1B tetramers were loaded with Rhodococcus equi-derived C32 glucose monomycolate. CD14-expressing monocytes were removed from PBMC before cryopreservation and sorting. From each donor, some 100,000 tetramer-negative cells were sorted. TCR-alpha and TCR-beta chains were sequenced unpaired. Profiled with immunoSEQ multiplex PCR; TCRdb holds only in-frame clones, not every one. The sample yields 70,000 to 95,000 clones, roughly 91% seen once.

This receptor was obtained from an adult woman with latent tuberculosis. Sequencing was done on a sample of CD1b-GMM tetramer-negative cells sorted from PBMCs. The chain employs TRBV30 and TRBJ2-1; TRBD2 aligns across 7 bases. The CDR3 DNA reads TGTGCCTGGAGTGTAGGGGTGGTAGCGGGCTACAATGAGCAGTTCTTC. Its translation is CAWSVGVVAGYNEQFF.